The 20 T cell receptor beta chains given below trace back to one sample, sequenced in a study of blood T cell repertoires in COVID-19. Data came from immunoSEQ multiplex PCR; TCRdb stores just in-frame clones and leaves some out. The table records under 300,000 clones, 88% of them present only once. The source material was peripheral blood. The receptors were gathered from a woman in her twenties or thirties with acute or convalescent COVID-19.

The rearrangement links TRBV9 to TRBJ1-1, with a tentative D call TRBD1 (5 bases). Germline V lookup: CDR1 SGDLS, CDR2 YYNGEE. The CDR3 spans 14 residues. Trimming cost V 3 bases and J 4 bases, with 13 bases left between them. Here the CDR3 DNA reads TGTGCCAGCAGCGCCAGTGTAGGGGCCACTGAAGCTTTCTTT. It specifies CASSASVGATEAFF.

The rearrangement uses TRBV6-5 and TRBJ1-2; 10 bases are shared with TRBD1. The CDR3 consists of 14 residues. Germline V lookup: CDR1 MNHEY, CDR2 SVGAGI. J gave up 10 bases and V 3 bases, and 8 bases lay outside the gene matches. This CDR3 is CASSYSWDRGDYTF. CDR3 DNA: TGTGCCAGCAGTTATTCCTGGGACAGGGGAGACTACACCTTC.

The rearrangement uses TRBV6-2 or TRBV6-3 and TRBJ2-2; D unresolved. The CDR3 is 12 residues long. Germline CDR1 is MNHEY and CDR2 is SVGEGT. V lost 7 bases, J lost 6 bases, and 9 bases lay in between. This CDR3 reads CASTPFPGELFF. CDR3 in DNA: TGTGCCAGCACCCCCTTCCCCGGGGAGCTGTTTTTT.

This chain joins TRBV24-1 and TRBJ2-3; TRBD1 agrees at 7 bases. CDR1 and CDR2 from the germline V gene are KGHDR and SFDVKD. Trimming cost V 8 bases and J 1 base; bases outside gene matches: 8. The CDR3 extends over 15 amino acids. CDR3 DNA: TGTGCCACCACCCGAGGGGGCGCTGGCACAGATACGCAGTATTTT. The encoded protein is CATTRGGAGTDTQYF.

The CDR3 reads CASSQVTGGSYNEQFF. The CDR3 DNA follows: TGCGCCAGCAGCCAAGTAACAGGGGGCTCCTACAATGAGCAGTTCTTC. This chain links TRBV4-3 with TRBJ2-1, with 8 positions matching TRBD1. Germline V CDR1 and CDR2: LGHNA, YSLEER. The length of the CDR3 is 16 residues. Germline trimming cut 1 base from V and 0 bases from J; bases unmatched to any gene: 2.

The chain has TRBV5-6 and TRBJ2-7; 10 nucleotides match TRBD1. Losses at the gene ends were 7 bases for V and 4 bases for J; bases not matched to a gene: 8. Germline V CDR1 and CDR2: SGHDT, YYEEEE. The CDR3 is 14 amino acids. The chain's CDR3 is CASFHRDRGYEQYF. The CDR3 DNA follows: TGTGCCAGCTTCCACCGGGACAGGGGATACGAGCAGTACTTC.

The J gene is TRBJ1-3, the V gene TRBV30; D not resolved. There are 11 residues in the CDR3. Trimming shortened V by 2 bases and J by 8 bases, and 7 bases separated the two germline ends. Germline lookup yields CDR1 GTSNPN and CDR2 SVGIG (reference sequence). CDR3: CAWSILDTIYF. The CDR3 coding sequence is TGTGCCTGGAGTATTCTCGACACCATATATTTT. Based on the CDR3 plus reference TRBV30 and TRBJ1-3, the full variable domain is SQTIHQWPATLVQPVGSPLSLECTVEGTSNPNLYWYRQAAGRGLQLLFYSVGIGQISSEVPQNLSASRPQDRQFILSSKKLLLSDSGFYLCAWSILDTIYFGEGSWLTVV.

The V gene is TRBV2, the J gene TRBJ2-3, with 8 positions matching TRBD1. The CDR3 covers 15 residues. Germline lookup yields CDR1 SNHLY and CDR2 FYNNEI. V gave up 6 bases and J gave up 5 bases; unmatched junction bases: 10. The CDR3 here is CASSRTGMAGDTQYF. The CDR3 DNA sequence: TGTGCCAGCAGCCGGACAGGGATGGCAGGAGATACGCAGTATTTT.

The gene calls are TRBV4-1 and TRBJ2-7, with 9 bases fitting TRBD1. The V segment lost 6 bases and the J segment 0 bases; nucleotides outside the gene matches: 6. This CDR3 region has 15 residues. The V gene's germline CDR1 is MGHRA and CDR2 YSYEKL. CDR3 DNA: TGCGCCAGCAGTCAGGGACAGGGTTCCTCCTACGAGCAGTACTTC. This codes for CASSQGQGSSYEQYF.

This chain uses TRBV12-3 or TRBV12-4 with TRBJ2-7, with D perhaps TRBD1 (5 bases). V lost 4 bases to trimming and J lost 5 bases, with 12 bases between them. This CDR3 contains 13 residues. As DNA, the CDR3 is TGTGCCAGCAGTTCCAAAGGGGTTGACGAGCAGTACTTC. It is translated as CASSSKGVDEQYF.

The chain combines TRBV10-3 with TRBJ1-1; 7 bases are a match to TRBD1. The CDR3 contains 15 residues. The trim removed 4 bases at V and 4 bases at J, leaving 9 bases unmatched. Germline values: CDR1 ENHRY, CDR2 SYGVKD. The CDR3 sequence is CAISGPGGLSTEAFF. In DNA form, the CDR3 reads TGTGCCATCAGTGGGCCAGGGGGTTTAAGCACTGAAGCTTTCTTT.

The chain joins TRBV5-1 to TRBJ2-4; 10 bases match TRBD1. The CDR3 extends over 16 amino acids. The germline V gene has CDR1 SGHRS and CDR2 YFSETQ. With V trimmed by 4 bases and J by 2 bases, 6 bases remained unmatched. The CDR3 here is CASSAGTGVSKNIQYF. The CDR3 bases are TGCGCCAGCAGCGCCGGGACAGGGGTATCCAAAAACATTCAGTACTTC.

The rearrangement uses TRBV5-6 and TRBJ2-3; the match to TRBD2 covers 9 bases. In germline, CDR1 is SGHDT, CDR2 YYEEEE. Germline trimming cut 4 bases from V and 4 bases from J; bases unmatched to any gene: 19. The CDR3 spans 19 residues. The CDR3 loop is CASSPPGGLAFGRADTQYF. The CDR3 nucleotides read TGTGCCAGCAGCCCACCTGGGGGACTAGCTTTTGGTCGTGCAGATACGCAGTATTTT.

J is TRBJ2-1 and V is TRBV19; TRBD1 matches at 12 bases. V lost 5 bases and J lost 7; bases outside the gene matches: 9. Germline V lookup: CDR1 LNHDA, CDR2 SQIVND (reference sequence). The CDR3 spans 16 residues. The CDR3 bases are TGTGCCAGTAGTCCTCGGGACAGGGGGCGTAGGAATGAGCAGTTCTTC. Protein sequence: CASSPRDRGRRNEQFF.

The rearrangement uses TRBV5-1 and TRBJ1-1; 8 bases line up with TRBD1. The CDR3 runs 16 residues. Germline V gene sequence: CDR1 SGHRS, CDR2 YFSETQ. V trimming: 0 bases; J trimming: 1 base; junction bases outside the gene matches: 5. The DNA of the CDR3 is TGCGCCAGCAGCTTGGAGGGGGACAGGCGGAACACTGAAGCTTTCTTT. It is translated as CASSLEGDRRNTEAFF.

The CDR3, as DNA: TGTGCCAGCAGCCAGACTAGCGGGAGATGGTTTGAGCAGTTCTTC. This gives the protein CASSQTSGRWFEQFF. The rearrangement joins TRBV7-9 to TRBJ2-1; 12 bases align to TRBD2. The CDR3 covers 15 residues. CDR1 and CDR2 from the germline V gene are SEHNR and FQNEAQ (reference sequence). After removal of 5 bases from V and 9 bases from J, the junction contained 8 bases not matched to a gene.

The chain recombines TRBV30 with TRBJ1-3, with 7 bases that match TRBD1. V shed 2 bases, J shed 0 bases, and the junction held 1 base outside the gene matches. Germline CDR1 is GTSNPN and CDR2 is SVGIG (reference sequence). The length of the CDR3 is 14 residues. The CDR3, as DNA: TGTGCCTGGAGTCGGGACAGCTCTGGAAACACCATATATTTT. It specifies CAWSRDSSGNTIYF.

This sequence joins TRBV7-6 and TRBJ2-5; 7 bases line up with TRBD2. Trimming at V came to 5 bases and at J to 4 bases, leaving 7 bases not matched to a gene. CDR3 length equals 14 residues. Per the germline V gene, CDR1 is SGHVS and CDR2 is FNYEAQ. CDR3 sequence: CASSRGLEVETQYF. The CDR3 DNA follows: TGTGCCAGCAGCCGAGGACTAGAAGTAGAGACCCAGTACTTC.

The J gene is TRBJ2-1, the V gene TRBV7-9; 15 positions agree with TRBD2. Unmatched junction bases numbered 8, after V lost 5 bases and J lost 6 bases. CDR3 length: 17 residues. Germline CDR1 and CDR2: SEHNR and FQNEAQ (reference sequence). The CDR3 spells CASSQGTSGRQSNEQFF. For the CDR3, the DNA is TGTGCCAGCAGCCAAGGGACTAGCGGGAGGCAGAGCAATGAGCAGTTCTTC.

The gene calls are TRBV28 and TRBJ2-5; TRBD1 is a possible D gene (6 bases). Germline loops: CDR1 MDHEN, CDR2 SYDVKM. The CDR3 runs to 15 residues. V was clipped by 2 bases and J by 4 bases, with 14 bases between them. In DNA, the CDR3 is TGTGCCAGCAGTTTACTTACAGGGCATCGAGAGACCCAGTACTTC. This encodes CASSLLTGHRETQYF.